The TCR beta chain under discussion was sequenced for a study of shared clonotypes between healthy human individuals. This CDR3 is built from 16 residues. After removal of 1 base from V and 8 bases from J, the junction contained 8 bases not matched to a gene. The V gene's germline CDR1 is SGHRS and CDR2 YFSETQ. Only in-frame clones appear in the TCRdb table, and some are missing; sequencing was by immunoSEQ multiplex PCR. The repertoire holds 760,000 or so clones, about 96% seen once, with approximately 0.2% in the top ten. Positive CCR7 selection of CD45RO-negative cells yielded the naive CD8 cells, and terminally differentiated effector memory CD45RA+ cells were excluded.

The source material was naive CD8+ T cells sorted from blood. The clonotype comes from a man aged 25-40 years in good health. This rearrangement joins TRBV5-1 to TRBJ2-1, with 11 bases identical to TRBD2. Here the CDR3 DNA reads TGCGCCAGCAGCTTGTCTCTAGCGGGAGGTGGAGATGAGCAGTTCTTC. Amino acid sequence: CASSLSLAGGGDEQFF.